These T cell receptor beta chains were read from a single sample in a study of shared clonotypes between healthy human individuals. The method was immunoSEQ multiplex PCR; TCRdb's version includes in-frame clones alone and lacks a portion of them. The sample yields about 2.1 million clones, about 93% seen once. Sequencing was carried out using naive CD8+ T cells from PBMCs. The receptors come from a young man in good health. Some clones in this sample may be carry-over from other donors' samples. The CDR3 runs from the conserved cysteine through the conserved F or W. D genes are given only for firm matches. Only some rows state a clone size, as once, few, many or a class for expanded clones.

>.|TRBV19|TRBJ2-7|.
TGTGCCAGTAGTGCCACGGGGCCCTACGAGCAGTACTTC
CASSATGPYEQYF
>.|TRBV27|TRBJ1-1|.
TGTGCCAGCAGTTTCGGCGACATGAACACTGAAGCTTTCTTT
CASSFGDMNTEAFF
>.|TRBV9|TRBJ2-2|.
TGTGCCAGCAGCGCTACCGGGGAGCTGTTTTTT
CASSATGELFF
>TRBD1|TRBV27|TRBJ2-7|.
TGTGCCAGCAGATCTGTCCCCCCGACAGGGTCGCGGAGCGAGCAGTACTTC
CASRSVPPTGSRSEQYF
>TRBD2|TRBV19|TRBJ2-1|.
TGTGCCACCAGCCATAGCGGGGGACCCTACAATGAGCAGTTCTTC
CATSHSGGPYNEQFF
>.|TRBV6-6|TRBJ2-7|once
TGTGCCAGCAGTTATTCTCCCCGGTGGGACGAGCAGTACTTC
CASSYSPRWDEQYF
>.|TRBV7-9|TRBJ2-7|.
TGTGCCAGCACCAATTTAGGTCAGGACCCATACGAGCAGTACTTC
CASTNLGQDPYEQYF
>TRBD1|TRBV6-1|TRBJ1-1|.
TGTGCCAGCAGTGAATGGAACAGGGGCATGAACACTGAAGCTTTCTTT
CASSEWNRGMNTEAFF
>.|TRBV6-5|TRBJ1-2|.
TGTGCCAGCAGTTACTCGAGAGGATCCTATGGCTACACCTTC
CASSYSRGSYGYTF
>.|TRBV9|TRBJ2-1|.
TGTGCCAGCAGCCCCACTTTGACCTACAATGAGCAGTTCTTC
CASSPTLTYNEQFF
>.|TRBV6-5|TRBJ1-1|few
TGTGCCAGCAGTTACCCAGGAGGGAACACTGAAGCTTTCTTT
CASSYPGGNTEAFF
>.|TRBV28|TRBJ2-7|once
TGTGCCAGCAGTGTCAATTTAGGATCATTCTACGAGCAGTACTTC
CASSVNLGSFYEQYF
>.|TRBV7-9|TRBJ2-1|.
TGTGCCAGCAGCCGCCAGGGCAATGAGCAGTTCTTC
CASSRQGNEQFF
>.|TRBV29-1|TRBJ1-2|once
TGCAGCGGGTTAGGAGAGGGGCGGAACGGCTACACCTTC
CSGLGEGRNGYTF
>TRBD1|TRBV28|TRBJ2-5|.
TGTGCCAGCAGTATGGCCGGCGAGGGGGCGAAAGAGACCCAGTACTTC
CASSMAGEGAKETQYF
>.|TRBV5-1|TRBJ1-3|.
TGCGCCAGCAGCTCCTACCCTGACAGCCGGCAAAGGAGCGGAAACACCATATATTTT
CASSSYPDSRQRSGNTIYF
>.|TRBV15|TRBJ2-5|.
TGTGCCACCAGCAGAGTTATCCAAGAGACCCAGTACTTC
CATSRVIQETQYF
>.|TRBV27|TRBJ1-1|once
TGTGCCAGCAGCCCGGACAGCCTTAACACTGAAGCTTTCTTT
CASSPDSLNTEAFF